This T cell receptor beta chain was sequenced in a study of blood T cell repertoires in COVID-19. On the study more broadly: Acute-phase and convalescent COVID-19 samples originated in the United States, Italy and Spain. In each case, the material was cDNA or gDNA derived from T cells, B-cell-depleted T cells, or PBMCs.

Original handling: The authors estimated nucleated cell counts from reference gene primer amplification. The assay was immunoSEQ multiplex PCR, and TCRdb's table has in-frame clones only and misses some. For V, J and clone size, that table is used; D and trimming come from the DNA. The top ten hold 3.5% to 5.5% of the sample, which has 120,000 to 150,000 clones, about 87% seen once. Germline CDR1 reads SGHRS; CDR2 reads YFSETQ. The germline V and J ends were trimmed by 0 bases and 5 bases, with 7 bases remaining between them. CDR3 length: 13 amino acids. This chain uses TRBV5-1 with TRBJ2-3, with a possible D match to TRBD2 (5 bases). Source material: peripheral blood. The clonotype was recovered from a woman aged 40 to 55 with acute or convalescent COVID-19. This CDR3 reads CASSLEGLDTQYF. In nucleotides, the CDR3 is TGCGCCAGCAGCTTGGAAGGACTAGATACGCAGTATTTT.